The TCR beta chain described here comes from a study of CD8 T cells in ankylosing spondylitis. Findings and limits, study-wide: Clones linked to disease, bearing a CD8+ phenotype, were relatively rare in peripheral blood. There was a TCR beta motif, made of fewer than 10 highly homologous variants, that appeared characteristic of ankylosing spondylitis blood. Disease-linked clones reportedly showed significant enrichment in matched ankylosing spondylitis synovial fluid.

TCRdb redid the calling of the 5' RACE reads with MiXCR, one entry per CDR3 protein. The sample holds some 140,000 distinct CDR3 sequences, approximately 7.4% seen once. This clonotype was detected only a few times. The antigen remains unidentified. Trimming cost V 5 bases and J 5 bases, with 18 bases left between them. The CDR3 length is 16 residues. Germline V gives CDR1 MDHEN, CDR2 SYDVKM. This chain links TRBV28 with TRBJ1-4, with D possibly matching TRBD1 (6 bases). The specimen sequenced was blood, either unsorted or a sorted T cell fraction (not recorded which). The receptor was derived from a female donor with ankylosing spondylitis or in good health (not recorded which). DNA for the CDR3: TGTGCCAGCAGTCGCGTGGGGGCTGGGGGCAATGAAAAACTGTTTTTT. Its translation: CASSRVGAGGNEKLFF. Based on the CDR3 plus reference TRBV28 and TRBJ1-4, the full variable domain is DVKVTQSSRYLVKRTGEKVFLECVQDMDHENMFWYRQDPGLGLRLIYFSYDVKMKEKGDIPEGYSVSREKKERFSLILESASTNQTSMYLCASSRVGAGGNEKLFFGSGTQLSVL.